The source of this T cell receptor (beta chain) is a study of blood T cell repertoires in COVID-19. At the level of the study: Acute-phase and convalescent COVID-19 samples originated in the United States, Italy and Spain. Sample material is recorded as cDNA or gDNA derived from T cells, B-cell-depleted T cells, or PBMCs.

Per the original methods: Amplification with reference gene primers provided the estimates of nucleated cell counts. Sequencing was performed with immunoSEQ multiplex PCR; in TCRdb, only in-frame clones are kept and a portion is missing. The V and J calls and the clone size are those of that table, but D and trimming were determined from the DNA. This sample has around 200,000 clones, with about 86% found just once. V shed 3 bases, J shed 4 bases, and the junction held 4 bases outside the gene matches. Germline V lookup: CDR1 SGHRS, CDR2 YFSETQ. CDR3 size: 14 residues. The chain combines TRBV5-1 with TRBJ2-7; 10 nucleotides match TRBD1. The specimen was peripheral blood. The sequence derives from a man aged 35 to 55 with active or convalescent COVID-19. The CDR3 is CASSYGTGAYEQYF. The DNA of the CDR3 is TGCGCCAGCAGCTACGGGACAGGGGCGTACGAGCAGTACTTC.